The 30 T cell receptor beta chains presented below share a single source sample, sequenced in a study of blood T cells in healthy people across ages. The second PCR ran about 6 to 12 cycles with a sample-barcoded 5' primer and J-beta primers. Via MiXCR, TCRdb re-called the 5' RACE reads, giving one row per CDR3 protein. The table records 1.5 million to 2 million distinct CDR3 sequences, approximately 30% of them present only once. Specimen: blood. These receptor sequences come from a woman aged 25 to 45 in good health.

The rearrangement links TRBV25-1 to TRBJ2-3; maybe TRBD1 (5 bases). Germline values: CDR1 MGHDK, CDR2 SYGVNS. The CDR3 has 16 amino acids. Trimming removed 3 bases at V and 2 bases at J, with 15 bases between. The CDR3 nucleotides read TGTGCCAGCAGTGACCTCGACAGCTCCACCACAGATACGCAGTATTTT. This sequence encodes CASSDLDSSTTDTQYF.

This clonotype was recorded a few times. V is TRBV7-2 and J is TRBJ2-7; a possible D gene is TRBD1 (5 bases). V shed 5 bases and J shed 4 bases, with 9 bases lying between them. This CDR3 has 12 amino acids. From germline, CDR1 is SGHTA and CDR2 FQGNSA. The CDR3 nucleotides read TGTGCCAGCAGCAAGGACATTTACGAGCAGTACTTC. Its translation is CASSKDIYEQYF. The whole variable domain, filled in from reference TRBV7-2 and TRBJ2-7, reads GAGVSQSPSNKVTEKGKDVELRCDPISGHTALYWYRQSLGQGLEFLIYFQGNSAPDKSGLPSDRFSAERTGGSVSTLTIQRTQQEDSAVYLCASSKDIYEQYFGPGTRLTVT.

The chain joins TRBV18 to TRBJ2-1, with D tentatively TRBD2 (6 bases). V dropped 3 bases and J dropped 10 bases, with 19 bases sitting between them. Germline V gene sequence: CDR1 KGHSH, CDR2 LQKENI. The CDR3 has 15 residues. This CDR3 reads CASSPGTGAAYEQFF. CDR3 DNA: TGTGCCAGCTCACCGGGGACTGGGGCAGCCTACGAGCAGTTCTTC. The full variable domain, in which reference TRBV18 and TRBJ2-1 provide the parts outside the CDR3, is NAGVMQNPRHLVRRRGQEARLRCSPMKGHSHVYWYRQLPEEGLKFMVYLQKENIIDESGMPKERFSAEFPKEGPSILRIQQVVRGDSAAYFCASSPGTGAAYEQFFGPGTRLTVL.

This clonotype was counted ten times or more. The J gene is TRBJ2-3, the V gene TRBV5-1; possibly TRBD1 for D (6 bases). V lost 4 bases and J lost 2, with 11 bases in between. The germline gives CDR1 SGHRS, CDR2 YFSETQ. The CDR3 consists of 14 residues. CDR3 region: CASSPRDNTDTQYF. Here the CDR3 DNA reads TGCGCCAGCAGCCCCCGGGACAACACAGATACGCAGTATTTT.

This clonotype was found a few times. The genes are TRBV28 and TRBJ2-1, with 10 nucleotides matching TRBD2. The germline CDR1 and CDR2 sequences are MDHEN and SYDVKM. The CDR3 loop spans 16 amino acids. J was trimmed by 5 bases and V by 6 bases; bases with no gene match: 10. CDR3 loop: CASRPALAGVHNEQFF. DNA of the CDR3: TGTGCCAGCAGACCCGCTCTAGCGGGAGTCCACAATGAGCAGTTCTTC.

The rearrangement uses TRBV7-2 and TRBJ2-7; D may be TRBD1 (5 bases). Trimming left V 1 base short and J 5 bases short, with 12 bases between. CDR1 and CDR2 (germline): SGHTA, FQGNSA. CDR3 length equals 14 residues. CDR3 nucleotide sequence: TGTGCCAGCAGCTTAGTTGGCAGGGCCCACGAGCAGTACTTC. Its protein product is CASSLVGRAHEQYF. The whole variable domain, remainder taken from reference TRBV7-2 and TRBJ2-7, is GAGVSQSPSNKVTEKGKDVELRCDPISGHTALYWYRQSLGQGLEFLIYFQGNSAPDKSGLPSDRFSAERTGGSVSTLTIQRTQQEDSAVYLCASSLVGRAHEQYFGPGTRLTVT.

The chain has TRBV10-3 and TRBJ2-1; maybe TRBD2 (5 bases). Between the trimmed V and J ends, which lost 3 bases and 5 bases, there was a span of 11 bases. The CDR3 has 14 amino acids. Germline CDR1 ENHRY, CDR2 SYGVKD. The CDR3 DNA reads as TGTGCCATCAGTGACCCCGACTACAACAATGAGCAGTTCTTC. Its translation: CAISDPDYNNEQFF.

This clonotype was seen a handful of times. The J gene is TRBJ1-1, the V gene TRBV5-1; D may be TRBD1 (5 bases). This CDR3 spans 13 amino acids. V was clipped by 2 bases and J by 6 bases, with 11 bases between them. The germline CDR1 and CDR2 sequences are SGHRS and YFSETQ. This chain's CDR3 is CASSFQGTPEAFF. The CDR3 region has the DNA TGCGCCAGCAGCTTTCAAGGGACCCCTGAAGCTTTCTTT.

The CDR3 loop is CASSPTGIPNTEAFF. CDR3 coding DNA: TGTGCCAGCAGTCCAACAGGGATCCCGAACACTGAAGCTTTCTTT. The rearrangement links TRBV28 to TRBJ1-1; possible D gene TRBD1, 6 bases. V was clipped by 5 bases and J by 1 base, with 14 bases between them. The CDR3 has 15 residues. The germline V gene encodes CDR1 MDHEN and CDR2 SYDVKM.

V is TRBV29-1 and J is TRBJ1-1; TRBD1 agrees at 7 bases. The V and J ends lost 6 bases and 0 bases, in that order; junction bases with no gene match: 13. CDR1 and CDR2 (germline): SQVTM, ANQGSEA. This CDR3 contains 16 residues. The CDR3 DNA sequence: TGCAGCGTCGCCGCTCCGCCGGGACAGATGAACACTGAAGCTTTCTTT. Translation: CSVAAPPGQMNTEAFF.

The CDR3 DNA reads TGTGCCAGCAGTTCCCCCTCCGACAGTTACAATGAGCAGTTCTTC. The encoded protein is CASSSPSDSYNEQFF. The V and J genes are TRBV6-6 and TRBJ2-1, with a tentative D call TRBD1 (5 bases). The germline V gene has CDR1 MNHNY and CDR2 SVGAGI (reference sequence). V dropped 4 bases and J dropped 4 bases, with 14 bases sitting between them. CDR3 length: 15 residues.

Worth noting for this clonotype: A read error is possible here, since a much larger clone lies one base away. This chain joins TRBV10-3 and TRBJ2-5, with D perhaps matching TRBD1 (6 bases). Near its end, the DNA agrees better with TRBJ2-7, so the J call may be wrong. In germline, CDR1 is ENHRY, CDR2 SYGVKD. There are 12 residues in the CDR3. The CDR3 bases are TGTGCCATCAGTGAAACAGGGATCGAGCAGTACTTC. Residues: CAISETGIEQYF.

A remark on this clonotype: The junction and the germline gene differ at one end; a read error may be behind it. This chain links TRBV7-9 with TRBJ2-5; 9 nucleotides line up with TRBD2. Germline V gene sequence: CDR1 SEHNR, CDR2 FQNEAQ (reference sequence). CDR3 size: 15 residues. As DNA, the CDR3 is TGTGCCATCAGCTTATTTCTAGCGGGGCAAGAGACCCAGTACTTC. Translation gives CAISLFLAGQETQYF. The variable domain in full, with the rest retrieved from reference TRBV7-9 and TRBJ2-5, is DTGVSQNPRHKITKRGQNVTFRCDPISEHNRLYWYRQTLGQGPEFLTYFQNEAQLEKSRLLSDRFSAERPKGSFSTLEIQRTEQGDSAMYLCAISLFLAGQETQYFGPGTRLLVL.

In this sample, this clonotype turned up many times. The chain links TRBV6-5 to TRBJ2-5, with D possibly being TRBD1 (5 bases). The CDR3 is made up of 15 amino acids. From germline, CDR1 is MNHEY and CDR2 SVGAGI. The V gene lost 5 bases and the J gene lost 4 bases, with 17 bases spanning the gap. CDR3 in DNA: TGTGCCAGCAGTCTTTCCAGGGCTGCAACAGAGACCCAGTACTTC. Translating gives CASSLSRAATETQYF.

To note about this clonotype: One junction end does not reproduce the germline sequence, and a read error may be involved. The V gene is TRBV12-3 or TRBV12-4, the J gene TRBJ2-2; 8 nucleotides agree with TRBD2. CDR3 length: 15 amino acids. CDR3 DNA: TGTGCCAGCAATTTAGCGGGACCGAACACCGGGGAGCTGTTTTTT. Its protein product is CASNLAGPNTGELFF.

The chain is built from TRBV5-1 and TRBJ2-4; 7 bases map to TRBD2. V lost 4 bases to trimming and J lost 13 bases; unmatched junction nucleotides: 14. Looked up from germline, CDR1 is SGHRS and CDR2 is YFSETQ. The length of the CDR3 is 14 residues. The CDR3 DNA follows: TGCGCCAGCAGCACGGCGGGGACTACCAATGAGCAGTACTTC. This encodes CASSTAGTTNEQYF.

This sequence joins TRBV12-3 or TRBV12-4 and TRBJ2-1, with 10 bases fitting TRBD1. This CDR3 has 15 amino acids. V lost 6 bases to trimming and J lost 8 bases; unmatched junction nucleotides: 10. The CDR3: CASREGGQGSYEQFF. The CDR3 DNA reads TGTGCCAGCAGGGAAGGGGGACAGGGGTCGTATGAGCAGTTCTTC.

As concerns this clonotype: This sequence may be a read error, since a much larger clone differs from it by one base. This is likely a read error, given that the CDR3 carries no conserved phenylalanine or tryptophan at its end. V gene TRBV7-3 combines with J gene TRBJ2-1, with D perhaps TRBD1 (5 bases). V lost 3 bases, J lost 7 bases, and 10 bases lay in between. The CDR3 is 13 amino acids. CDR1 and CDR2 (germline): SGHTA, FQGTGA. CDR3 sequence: CASSLSSGNEQFV. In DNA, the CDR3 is TGTGCCAGCAGCTTGAGTTCAGGGAATGAGCAGTTCGTC.

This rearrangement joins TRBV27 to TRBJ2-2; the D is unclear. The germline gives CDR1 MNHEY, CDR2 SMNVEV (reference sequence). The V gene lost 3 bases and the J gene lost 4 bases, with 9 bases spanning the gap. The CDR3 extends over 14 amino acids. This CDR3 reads CASSFATPTGELFF. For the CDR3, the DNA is TGTGCCAGCAGTTTCGCTACTCCCACCGGGGAGCTGTTTTTT.

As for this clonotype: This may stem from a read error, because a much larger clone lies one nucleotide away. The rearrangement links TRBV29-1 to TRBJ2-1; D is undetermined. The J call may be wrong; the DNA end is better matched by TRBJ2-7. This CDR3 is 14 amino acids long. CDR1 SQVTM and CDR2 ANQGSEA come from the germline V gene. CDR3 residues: CSVDRLGGYNEQYF. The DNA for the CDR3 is TGCAGCGTTGATCGCCTGGGCGGCTACAATGAGCAGTACTTC.

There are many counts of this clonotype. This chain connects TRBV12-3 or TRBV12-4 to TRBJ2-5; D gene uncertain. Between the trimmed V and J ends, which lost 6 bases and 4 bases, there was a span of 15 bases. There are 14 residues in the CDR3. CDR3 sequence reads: CASSPPFSRETQYF. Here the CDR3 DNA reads TGTGCCAGCAGCCCTCCGTTCTCTAGAGAGACCCAGTACTTC.

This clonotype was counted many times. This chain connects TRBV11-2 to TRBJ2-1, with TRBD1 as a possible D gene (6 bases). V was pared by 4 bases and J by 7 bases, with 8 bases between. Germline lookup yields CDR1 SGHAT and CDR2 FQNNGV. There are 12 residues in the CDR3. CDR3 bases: TGTGCCAGCAGCTGGCAGGGGAATGAGCAGTTCTTC. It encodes CASSWQGNEQFF.

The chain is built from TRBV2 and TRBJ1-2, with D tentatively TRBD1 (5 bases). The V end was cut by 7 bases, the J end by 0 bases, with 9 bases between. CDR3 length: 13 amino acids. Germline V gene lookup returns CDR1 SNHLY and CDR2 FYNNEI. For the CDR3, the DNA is TGTGCCAGCACAGGGCTAGCTAACTATGGCTACACCTTC. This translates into CASTGLANYGYTF.

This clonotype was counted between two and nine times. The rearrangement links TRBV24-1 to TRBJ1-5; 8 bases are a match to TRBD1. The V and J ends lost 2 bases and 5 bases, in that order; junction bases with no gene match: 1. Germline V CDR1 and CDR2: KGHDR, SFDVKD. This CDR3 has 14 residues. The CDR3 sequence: CATSDSGGHQPQHF. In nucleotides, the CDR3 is TGTGCCACCAGTGATTCAGGGGGCCATCAGCCCCAGCATTTT.

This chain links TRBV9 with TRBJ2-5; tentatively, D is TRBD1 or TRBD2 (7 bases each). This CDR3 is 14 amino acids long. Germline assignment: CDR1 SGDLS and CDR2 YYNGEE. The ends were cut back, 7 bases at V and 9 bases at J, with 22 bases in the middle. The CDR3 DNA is TGTGCCAGCTCAGCTCGACAGGGTCTAGCGGCCCAGTACTTC. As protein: CASSARQGLAAQYF. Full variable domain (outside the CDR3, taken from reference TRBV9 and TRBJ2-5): DSGVTQTPKHLITATGQRVTLRCSPRSGDLSVYWYQQSLDQGLQFLIQYYNGEERAKGNILERFSAQQFPDLHSELNLSSLELGDSALYFCASSARQGLAAQYFGPGTRLLVL.

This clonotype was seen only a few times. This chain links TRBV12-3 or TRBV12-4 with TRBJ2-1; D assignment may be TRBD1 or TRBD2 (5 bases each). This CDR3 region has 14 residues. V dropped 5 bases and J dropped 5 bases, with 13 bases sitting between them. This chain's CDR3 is CASSTGPGDNEQFF. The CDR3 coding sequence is TGTGCCAGCAGTACGGGACCGGGTGACAATGAGCAGTTCTTC.

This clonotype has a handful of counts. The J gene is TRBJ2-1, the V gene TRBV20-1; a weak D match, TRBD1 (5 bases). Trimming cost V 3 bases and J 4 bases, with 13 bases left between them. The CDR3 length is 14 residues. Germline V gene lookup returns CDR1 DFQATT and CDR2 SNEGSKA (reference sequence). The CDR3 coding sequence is TGCAGTGCTAGTGTCGACAGAGCTTACAATGAGCAGTTCTTC. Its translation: CSASVDRAYNEQFF.

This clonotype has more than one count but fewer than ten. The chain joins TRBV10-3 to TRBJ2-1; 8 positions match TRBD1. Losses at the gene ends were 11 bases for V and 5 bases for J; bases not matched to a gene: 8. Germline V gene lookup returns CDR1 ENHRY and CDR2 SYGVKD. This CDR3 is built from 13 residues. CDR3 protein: CAAGRTGNNEQFF. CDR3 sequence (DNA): TGTGCCGCGGGGAGGACAGGGAACAATGAGCAGTTCTTC.

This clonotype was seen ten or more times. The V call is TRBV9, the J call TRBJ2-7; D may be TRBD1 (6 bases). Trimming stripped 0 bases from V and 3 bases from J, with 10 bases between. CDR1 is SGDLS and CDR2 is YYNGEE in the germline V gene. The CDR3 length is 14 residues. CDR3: CASSVDNRDYEQYF. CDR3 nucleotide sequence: TGTGCCAGCAGCGTAGATAACAGGGACTACGAGCAGTACTTC.

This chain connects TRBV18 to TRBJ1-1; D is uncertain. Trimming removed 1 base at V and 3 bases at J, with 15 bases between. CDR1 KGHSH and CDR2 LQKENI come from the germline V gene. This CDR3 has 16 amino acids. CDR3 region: CASSPLAQKRDTEAFF. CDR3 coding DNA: TGTGCCAGCTCACCACTCGCCCAAAAAAGGGACACTGAAGCTTTCTTT.